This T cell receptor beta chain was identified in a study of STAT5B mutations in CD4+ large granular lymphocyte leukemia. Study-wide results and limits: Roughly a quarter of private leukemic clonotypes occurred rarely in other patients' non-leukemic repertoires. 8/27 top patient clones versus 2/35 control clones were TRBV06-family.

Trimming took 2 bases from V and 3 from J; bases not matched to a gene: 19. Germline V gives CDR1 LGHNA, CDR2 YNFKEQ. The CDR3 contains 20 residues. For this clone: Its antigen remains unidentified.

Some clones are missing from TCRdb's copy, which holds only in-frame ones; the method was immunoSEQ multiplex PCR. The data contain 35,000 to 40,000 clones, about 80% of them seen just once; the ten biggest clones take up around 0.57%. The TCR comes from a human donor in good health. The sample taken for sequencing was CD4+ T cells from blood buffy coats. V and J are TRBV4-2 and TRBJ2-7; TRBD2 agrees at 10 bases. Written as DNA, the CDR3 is TGTGCCAGCAGCCAAAAAAAACTAGGTAGCGGGGGGCCTTATTACTACGAGCAGTACTTC. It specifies CASSQKKLGSGGPYYYEQYF.